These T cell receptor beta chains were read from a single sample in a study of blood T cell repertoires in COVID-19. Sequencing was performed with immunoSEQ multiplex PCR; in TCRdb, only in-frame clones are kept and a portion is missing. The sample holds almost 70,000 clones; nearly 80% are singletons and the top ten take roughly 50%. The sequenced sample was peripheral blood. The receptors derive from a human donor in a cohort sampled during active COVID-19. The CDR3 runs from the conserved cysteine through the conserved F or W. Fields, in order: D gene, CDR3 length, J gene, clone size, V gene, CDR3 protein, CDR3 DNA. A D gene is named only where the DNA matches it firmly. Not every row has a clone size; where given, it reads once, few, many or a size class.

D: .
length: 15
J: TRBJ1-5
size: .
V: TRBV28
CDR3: CASSFGLDSNQPQHF
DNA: TGTGCCAGCAGTTTTGGCCTAGATAGCAATCAGCCCCAGCATTTT

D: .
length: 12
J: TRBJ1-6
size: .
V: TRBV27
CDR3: CASSFQSSPLHF
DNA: TGTGCCAGCAGTTTCCAGTCTTCACCCCTCCACTTT

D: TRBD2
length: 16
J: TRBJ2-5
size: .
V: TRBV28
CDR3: CASSLRGGGALETQYF
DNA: TGTGCCAGCAGTTTACGGGGCGGGGGGGCCCTCGAGACCCAGTACTTC

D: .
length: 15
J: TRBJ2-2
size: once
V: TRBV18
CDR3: CASSPQGPNTGELFF
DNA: TGTGCCAGCTCACCACAGGGGCCGAACACCGGGGAGCTGTTTTTT

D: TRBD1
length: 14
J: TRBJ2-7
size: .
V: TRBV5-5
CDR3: CASSLRGRNSVQYF
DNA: TGTGCCAGCAGCTTGAGGGGGCGAAATTCGGTGCAGTACTTC

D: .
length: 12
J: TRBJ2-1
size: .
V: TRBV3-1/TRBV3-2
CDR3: CASSLVLSEQFF
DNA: TGTGCCAGCAGCCTTGTACTCTCGGAGCAGTTCTTC

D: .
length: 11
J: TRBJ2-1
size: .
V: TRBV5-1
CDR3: CAITRGNEQFF
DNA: TGCGCCATAACACGGGGTAATGAGCAGTTCTTC

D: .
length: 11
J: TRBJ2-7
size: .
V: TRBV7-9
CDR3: CASSPSHEQYF
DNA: TGTGCCAGCAGCCCGTCCCACGAGCAGTACTTC

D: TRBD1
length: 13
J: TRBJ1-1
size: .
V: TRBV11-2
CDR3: CASSWGTGAEAFF
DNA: TGTGCCAGCAGCTGGGGGACAGGGGCCGAAGCTTTCTTT

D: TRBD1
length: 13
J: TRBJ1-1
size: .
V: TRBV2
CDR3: CASSRQGDTEAFF
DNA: TGTGCCAGCAGTAGACAGGGGGACACTGAAGCTTTCTTT

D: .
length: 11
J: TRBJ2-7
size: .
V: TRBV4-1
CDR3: CASSQDRKQYF
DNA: TGCGCCAGCAGCCAAGATCGTAAGCAGTACTTC

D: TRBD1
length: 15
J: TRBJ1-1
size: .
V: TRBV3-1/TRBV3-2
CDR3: CASSPGGEGPTEAFF
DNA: TGTGCCAGCAGCCCAGGGGGCGAGGGGCCCACTGAAGCTTTCTTT